Listed below are T cell receptor beta chains from one sample, sequenced in a study of shared clonotypes between healthy human individuals. TCRdb's copy holds only in-frame clones and misses some; the assay was immunoSEQ multiplex PCR. The sample lists about 1,900,000 clones, 85% to 95% seen once, with 1.2% in the top ten. Sequenced input: naive CD8+ T cells sorted from blood. These receptors originate from a man younger than 30 in good health. Both conserved end residues are part of each CDR3. Only part of the rows carry a size: once, few, many, or a class if the clone is expanded.

cdr3_length	clone_size	v_call	cdr3_aa
15	.	TRBV4-3	CASSQDLEGTGELFF
13	.	TRBV7-9	CASSRGPSYEQYF
10	.	TRBV28	CASSNNEQFF
12	.	TRBV5-6	CASSLEGTEAFF
14	.	TRBV4-1	CASSQGLAYYEQYF
13	.	TRBV29-1	CSVPTRSGETQYF
14	.	TRBV5-6	CASIPSNSLYEQYF
14	.	TRBV4-3	CASSPGRGGYEQYF
14	.	TRBV10-2	CASSEAGLGSTQYF
16	.	TRBV5-4	CASSLDRGFSYNEQFF
13	.	TRBV19	CASTPRGIDGYTF
14	.	TRBV27	CASSLRQGNQPQHF
12	.	TRBV7-9	CASSLDPWEQYF
14	once	TRBV10-1	CASSPRRFQETQYF
15	.	TRBV4-1	CASSRGTSGSDEQYF
14	.	TRBV27	CASSRTGSGNTIYF
16	once	TRBV5-6	CASSSGVGTITGELFF
15	.	TRBV25-1	CASSEAEGANYGYTF
17	.	TRBV27	CASSPQSPGTDPYEQYF
13	.	TRBV30	CASQENSNQPQHF
16	.	TRBV19	CASSIDLSIQNQPQHF
16	.	TRBV13	CASSSPPLTSGNEQFF
15	.	TRBV5-4	CASSLGLSSYNEQFF
16	.	TRBV4-3	CASSQDRGSGANVLTF
14	.	TRBV27	CASRNRGSDYGYTF
14	.	TRBV5-1	CASSLSVESYEQYF
14	.	TRBV19	CASSRPDRTYGYTF